Described below is a single T cell receptor beta chain sequence and its context. Its antigen remains unidentified. The data were obtained in a study of graft-versus-host responses after intestinal transplantation. Study-level results: Graft-donor T cell macrochimerism in patients accompanied high graft-versus-host to host-versus-graft clonal ratios in allografts.

This CDR3 comprises 16 residues. Germline V lookup: CDR1 SGHVS, CDR2 FNYEAQ. After removal of 4 bases from V and 1 base from J, the junction contained 4 bases not matched to a gene. Produced via immunoSEQ multiplex PCR; TCRdb's table is partial and in-frame only. The sample lists approximately 7,000 clones; 70% to 90% were seen once. Sequences were derived from PBMCs, sampled about 83 days after transplant. The sequence derives from a human patient who received an intestinal transplant, so some T cells may come from the graft donor. The chain employs TRBV7-6 and TRBJ2-5; 12 positions match TRBD2. Here the CDR3 DNA reads TGTGCCAGCAGCTCCACGGGACTAGCGGGCCAAGAGACCCAGTACTTC. This codes for CASSSTGLAGQETQYF.